The 21 T cell receptor beta chains presented below share a single source sample, sequenced in a study of shared clonotypes between healthy human individuals (dated by TCRdb to about 2020). The library came from the immunoSEQ multiplex PCR assay. Held by TCRdb, this immuneACCESS table contains in-frame sequences only and omits some clones. Under half of the omission traces to an unresolved V gene where checked; the cause of the rest is unknown. This sample holds 400,000 to 600,000 clones; roughly 77% were observed only once. The top ten constitute roughly an eighth of the sample. Sample: PBMCs. The origin of the receptors is a woman in her thirties or forties in good health. Some clones in this sample may be carry-over from other donors' samples.

A remark on this clone: Different DNA sequences within this sample yield the same CDR3. The rearrangement joins TRBV6-1 to TRBJ1-1; D gene unclear. The CDR3 is 12 residues long. The ends were cut back, 6 bases at V and 4 bases at J, with 9 bases in the middle. Germline values: CDR1 MNHNS, CDR2 SASEGT. The CDR3 DNA reads as TGTGCCAGCAGCCGCGGTGGCACTGAAGCTTTCTTT. Its protein product is CASSRGGTEAFF.

This chain connects TRBV9 to TRBJ2-5; TRBD1 matches 7 bases. The DNA end favors TRBJ2-7, so the J call may be wrong. CDR1 SGDLS and CDR2 YYNGEE come from the germline V gene. The CDR3 is 15 amino acids. The CDR3 region has the DNA TGTGCCAGCAGCGCCGCAGGGGGTTCTTCGAACGAGCAGTACTTC. Its translation is CASSAAGGSSNEQYF.

This chain connects TRBV28 to TRBJ2-7; D is tentatively TRBD1 or TRBD2 (5 bases each). V dropped 4 bases and J dropped 6 bases, with 10 bases sitting between them. Germline V lookup: CDR1 MDHEN, CDR2 SYDVKM. CDR3 length equals 12 residues. The CDR3 spells CASSSPGREQYF. Written as DNA, the CDR3 is TGTGCCAGCAGTTCCCCGGGGCGCGAGCAGTACTTC.

This CDR3 is CASTSDGMYVEQYF. The CDR3 DNA follows: TGTGCCAGTACCTCGGACGGGATGTACGTCGAGCAGTACTTC. This chain links TRBV19 with TRBJ2-7; the D gene is possibly TRBD2 (5 bases). In germline, CDR1 is LNHDA, CDR2 SQIVND (reference sequence). Trimming pared 7 bases from V and 6 bases from J, leaving 19 bases between. The CDR3 extends over 14 amino acids.

The chain links TRBV27 to TRBJ2-1; 8 nucleotides agree with TRBD1. The V gene's germline CDR1 is MNHEY and CDR2 SMNVEV (reference sequence). V gave up 5 bases and J gave up 3 bases; unmatched junction bases: 15. The length of the CDR3 is 18 residues. The CDR3 loop reads CASSRHLSDRGIYNEQFF. The DNA for the CDR3 is TGTGCCAGCAGTCGTCACCTTAGCGACAGGGGAATCTACAATGAGCAGTTCTTC.

The chain recombines TRBV28 with TRBJ2-3; possible D gene TRBD2, 7 bases. Trimming left V 5 bases short and J 8 bases short, with 35 bases between. Germline V gives CDR1 MDHEN, CDR2 SYDVKM. The CDR3 is 20 amino acids. The CDR3 DNA reads TGTGCCAGCAGTCCTCCTCCCCAGGGTTATATGGCGGGGGCGACCGGTACGCAGTATTTT. As protein: CASSPPPQGYMAGATGTQYF. Together with reference TRBV28 and TRBJ2-3, the CDR3 gives the full variable domain: DVKVTQSSRYLVKRTGEKVFLECVQDMDHENMFWYRQDPGLGLRLIYFSYDVKMKEKGDIPEGYSVSREKKERFSLILESASTNQTSMYLCASSPPPQGYMAGATGTQYFGPGTRLTVL.

This rearrangement joins TRBV27 to TRBJ2-7; TRBD1 aligns across 7 bases. The CDR3 totals 14 residues. J was trimmed by 3 bases and V by 4 bases; bases with no gene match: 6. Germline CDR1 is MNHEY and CDR2 is SMNVEV (reference sequence). CDR3 sequence: CASSSDRELYEQYF. The CDR3, as DNA: TGTGCCAGCAGTTCAGACAGGGAACTCTACGAGCAGTACTTC.

This clone was observed once. The chain has TRBV7-9 and TRBJ1-1; 8 nucleotides line up with TRBD1. V lost 5 bases, J lost 5 bases, and 7 bases stayed unmatched. CDR1 SEHNR and CDR2 FQNEAQ come from the germline V gene (reference sequence). The length of the CDR3 is 14 residues. The CDR3: CASSPGQGGTEAFF. Here the CDR3 DNA reads TGTGCCAGCAGCCCCGGACAGGGAGGGACTGAAGCTTTCTTT.

This clone was seen only once. This chain connects TRBV7-2 to TRBJ1-5; no firm D call. V was cut by 6 bases and J by 6 bases, with 12 bases left in between. The CDR3 is 13 amino acids. Germline-derived CDR1 and CDR2 are SGHTA and FQGNSA. This chain's CDR3 is CASSSDFGQPQHF. CDR3 nucleotides: TGTGCCAGCAGTTCGGATTTCGGTCAGCCCCAGCATTTT.

The CDR3 sequence: CASSVKAGGPIILNEQFF. The CDR3 coding sequence is TGTGCCAGCAGTGTGAAAGCGGGAGGGCCTATCATACTCAATGAGCAGTTCTTC. This sequence joins TRBV6-4 and TRBJ2-1, with 10 bases matching TRBD2. With V trimmed by 4 bases and J by 6 bases, 15 bases remained unmatched. The CDR3 contains 18 residues. Germline CDR1 reads MRHNA; CDR2 reads SNTAGT.

The rearrangement uses TRBV6-1 and TRBJ1-3, with D uncertain. With 9 bases removed from V and 3 bases from J, the gap between germline ends came to 18 bases. CDR3 length equals 15 residues. Germline CDR1 is MNHNS and CDR2 is SASEGT. The DNA for the CDR3 is TGTGCCAGTGAACGGGCCTACCGGGTTGGAAACACCATATATTTT. This encodes CASERAYRVGNTIYF.

The CDR3 is CASSPQVGQGETQYF. CDR3 DNA sequence: TGTGCCAGCAGCCCTCAGGTGGGGCAGGGAGAGACCCAGTACTTC. The rearrangement links TRBV9 to TRBJ2-5; a weak D match, TRBD1 (5 bases). The V gene's germline CDR1 is SGDLS and CDR2 YYNGEE. CDR3 length: 15 residues. Trimming stripped 4 bases from V and 4 bases from J, with 17 bases between.

This clone was seen only a few times. The chain couples TRBV19 to TRBJ1-5; D unresolved. Trimming removed 9 bases at V and 1 base at J, with 13 bases between. Germline assignment: CDR1 LNHDA and CDR2 SQIVND (reference sequence). This CDR3 is 14 amino acids long. CDR3 nucleotides: TGTGCCAGCAGCGGGAGGTCGAGCAATCAGCCCCAGCATTTT. Translated: CASSGRSSNQPQHF.

The rearrangement links TRBV27 to TRBJ2-3, with 10 bases fitting TRBD2. With V trimmed by 0 bases and J by 1 base, 1 base remained unmatched. Germline assignment: CDR1 MNHEY and CDR2 SMNVEV (reference sequence). This CDR3 has 16 amino acids. As DNA, the CDR3 is TGTGCCAGCAGTTTATCTCTAGCGGGAGGCACAGATACGCAGTATTTT. Protein sequence: CASSLSLAGGTDTQYF.

The rearrangement joins TRBV19 to TRBJ2-2; TRBD2 matches 7 bases. CDR1 and CDR2 (germline): LNHDA, SQIVND (reference sequence). V lost 2 bases, J lost 6 bases, and 18 bases stayed unmatched. The CDR3 loop spans 19 amino acids. The CDR3 loop is CASSIPPGLWVFPAGELFF. CDR3 DNA: TGTGCCAGTAGTATACCGCCGGGACTATGGGTCTTTCCGGCCGGGGAGCTGTTTTTT.

The gene calls are TRBV30 and TRBJ1-2; D ambiguous. Germline V gene data show CDR1 as GTSNPN and CDR2 as SVGIG (reference sequence). The germline V and J ends were trimmed by 0 bases and 5 bases, with 4 bases remaining between them. The CDR3 has 11 residues. The CDR3, as DNA: TGTGCCTGGAGTGTACCATATGGCTACACCTTC. As protein: CAWSVPYGYTF.

The chain joins TRBV30 to TRBJ1-2; possibly TRBD1 for D (5 bases). The CDR3 spans 12 residues. CDR1 is GTSNPN and CDR2 is SVGIG in the germline V gene (reference sequence). V was cut by 4 bases and J by 1 base, with 7 bases left in between. The CDR3 region is CAWTGFNYGYTF. CDR3 sequence (DNA): TGTGCCTGGACAGGGTTTAACTATGGCTACACCTTC.

Only one count was recorded for this clone. V usage is TRBV9 and J usage is TRBJ1-3; D gene unclear. V lost 0 bases and J lost 0, with 7 bases in between. This CDR3 contains 15 residues. Germline CDR1 SGDLS, CDR2 YYNGEE. DNA of the CDR3: TGTGCCAGCAGCGTAGGTCCGGACTCTGGAAACACCATATATTTT. Protein: CASSVGPDSGNTIYF. The full variable domain, with the rest looked up from reference TRBV9 and TRBJ1-3, is DSGVTQTPKHLITATGQRVTLRCSPRSGDLSVYWYQQSLDQGLQFLIQYYNGEERAKGNILERFSAQQFPDLHSELNLSSLELGDSALYFCASSVGPDSGNTIYFGEGSWLTVV.

The chain uses TRBV5-1 and TRBJ1-4; tentative D call: TRBD1 (5 bases). V dropped 0 bases and J dropped 6 bases, with 9 bases sitting between them. The CDR3 runs 14 residues. The germline CDR1 and CDR2 sequences are SGHRS and YFSETQ. The CDR3 is CASSLAGGDEKLFF. DNA of the CDR3: TGCGCCAGCAGCTTGGCCGGGGGGGATGAAAAACTGTTTTTT.

The rearrangement uses TRBV7-9 and TRBJ2-7; unclear D gene. Germline-derived CDR1 and CDR2 are SEHNR and FQNEAQ (reference sequence). The V gene lost 5 bases and the J gene lost 2 bases, with 13 bases spanning the gap. This CDR3 region has 14 residues. For the CDR3, the DNA is TGTGCCAGCAGCCCCCCGGCTGGTACCTACGAGCAGTACTTC. Protein sequence: CASSPPAGTYEQYF.

The CDR3 nucleotides are TGTGCCAGAAGCTTATATCCAGGGGGGACTTATCAGCCCCAGCATTTT. This sequence encodes CARSLYPGGTYQPQHF. The J gene is TRBJ1-5, the V gene TRBV7-5; the table names TRBD1, a call not compared with the DNA. TRBV7-5 is marked as a pseudogene. This CDR3 comprises 16 residues.